A single sample is the source of the 19 T cell receptor beta chains below, sequenced in a study of OX40 agonist ivuxolimab in advanced cancers. Clones were sequenced by immunoSEQ multiplex PCR, and TCRdb holds only the in-frame ones, with some missing. This table has 10,000 to 15,000 clones, around 80% appearing once. This specimen consisted of CD4+ or CD8+ T cells sorted from blood, obtained in a trial of the OX40 agonist ivuxolimab. Receptors were obtained from an adult with an advanced solid tumor such as melanoma, head and neck, liver or kidney cancer.

In its sample, this clone ranks as large. The chain couples TRBV4-3 to TRBJ1-1; D is perhaps TRBD1 (5 bases). CDR3 length: 12 residues. Trimming cost V 3 bases and J 7 bases, with 9 bases left between them. Germline assignment: CDR1 LGHNA and CDR2 YSLEER. CDR3: CASSHGTNEAFF. Here the CDR3 DNA reads TGCGCCAGCAGCCATGGGACCAATGAAGCTTTCTTT.

The chain employs TRBV11-2 and TRBJ1-5; D is uncertain. The CDR3 is made up of 14 amino acids. Per germline, CDR1 SGHAT and CDR2 FQNNGV. The V gene lost 5 bases and the J gene lost 3 bases, with 11 bases spanning the gap. The CDR3 loop reads CASSPDPLNQPQHF. Here the CDR3 DNA reads TGTGCCAGCAGCCCCGACCCTCTCAATCAGCCCCAGCATTTT.

The V gene is TRBV28, the J gene TRBJ2-1; weak D call: TRBD1 (7 bases). The CDR3 length is 12 residues. Trimming cost V 5 bases and J 10 bases, with 12 bases left between them. Germline CDR1 is MDHEN and CDR2 is SYDVKM. Written as DNA, the CDR3 is TGTGCCAGCAGTATACAGGGGAGGGAGCAGTTCTTC. Translated: CASSIQGREQFF.

The chain is built from TRBV27 and TRBJ2-3; D gene ambiguous. The germline V gene encodes CDR1 MNHEY and CDR2 SMNVEV (reference sequence). V lost 0 bases and J lost 4, with 5 bases in between. This CDR3 comprises 13 residues. The CDR3 nucleotides read TGTGCCAGCAGTTTATCCTCCCCAGATACGCAGTATTTT. It is translated as CASSLSSPDTQYF.

The gene calls are TRBV7-3 and TRBJ2-1; TRBD1 matches at 10 bases. Germline V gene sequence: CDR1 SGHTA, CDR2 FQGTGA. The CDR3 covers 15 residues. Trimming at V came to 5 bases and at J to 6 bases, leaving 7 bases not matched to a gene. In DNA form, the CDR3 reads TGTGCCAGCAGCGTTTCGGGACAGGGGCTCAATGAGCAGTTCTTC. This gives the protein CASSVSGQGLNEQFF.

V gene TRBV4-3 combines with J gene TRBJ2-1, with D possibly being TRBD1 (6 bases). Looked up from germline, CDR1 is LGHNA and CDR2 is YSLEER. V lost 3 bases and J 3 bases, leaving 15 bases between the germline ends. The CDR3 length is 16 residues. For the CDR3, the DNA is TGCGCCAGCAGCCAGTCCACAGGGTTCGACTACAATGAGCAGTTCTTC. Its translation is CASSQSTGFDYNEQFF.

The rearrangement uses TRBV2 and TRBJ1-2; D is possibly TRBD1 (5 bases). V was trimmed by 8 bases and J by 4 bases, leaving 11 bases between them. Germline assignment: CDR1 SNHLY and CDR2 FYNNEI. The CDR3 extends over 12 amino acids. The chain's CDR3 is CASGDSTYGYTF. Written as DNA, the CDR3 is TGTGCCAGCGGCGACAGCACCTATGGCTACACCTTC.

V usage is TRBV28 and J usage is TRBJ2-2, with 14 bases identical to TRBD2. CDR3 length: 18 residues. Germline CDR1 MDHEN, CDR2 SYDVKM. Losses at the gene ends were 6 bases for V and 0 bases for J; bases not matched to a gene: 6. DNA for the CDR3: TGTGCCAGCAGCACGACTAGCGGGAGGGCTTCGAACACCGGGGAGCTGTTTTTT. Its translation: CASSTTSGRASNTGELFF.

The chain is built from TRBV7-2 and TRBJ2-3, with no clear D. The V end lost 0 bases, the J end lost 2 bases, and 9 bases lay between the germline ends. Germline V gene sequence: CDR1 SGHTA, CDR2 FQGNSA. This CDR3 has 15 amino acids. The CDR3 DNA is TGTGCCAGCAGCTTAGCGGCGGAGTACACAGATACGCAGTATTTT. Protein sequence: CASSLAAEYTDTQYF.

J is TRBJ2-1 and V is TRBV7-6; D is uncertain. Germline V gives CDR1 SGHVS, CDR2 FNYEAQ. This CDR3 is built from 12 residues. V was trimmed by 8 bases and J by 8 bases, leaving 13 bases between them. DNA of the CDR3: TGTGCCAGCGGGGTAGGGTCCTATGAGCAGTTCTTC. Residues: CASGVGSYEQFF.

This clone was counted once. Here the CDR3 reads CASSDNPGQPSKNVDEQFF. In DNA form, the CDR3 reads TGTGCCAGCAGCGATAACCCGGGACAGCCCTCAAAGAACGTCGATGAGCAGTTCTTC. The chain uses TRBV9 and TRBJ2-1, with 7 bases fitting TRBD1. Germline V gene sequence: CDR1 SGDLS, CDR2 YYNGEE. Germline trimming cut 3 bases from V and 8 bases from J; bases unmatched to any gene: 23. The CDR3 is 19 amino acids.

This clone turned up a few times. The chain is built from TRBV4-2 and TRBJ2-4, with 9 positions matching TRBD2. The CDR3 is made up of 16 amino acids. V lost 0 bases, J lost 6 bases, and 6 bases stayed unmatched. Looked up from germline, CDR1 is LGHNA and CDR2 is YNFKEQ. DNA for the CDR3: TGTGCCAGCAGCCAAGAAAACTTACTAGCGGGAAACATTCAGTACTTC. Protein product: CASSQENLLAGNIQYF.

This clone has just a few counts. The chain joins TRBV4-1 to TRBJ2-1; no firm D call. Trimming shortened V by 0 bases and J by 8 bases, and 8 bases separated the two germline ends. This CDR3 comprises 13 residues. Germline values: CDR1 MGHRA, CDR2 YSYEKL. CDR3 sequence: CASSQERRDEQFF. The CDR3 coding sequence is TGCGCCAGCAGCCAAGAACGACGGGATGAGCAGTTCTTC.

This chain's CDR3 is CASSGGGREVAQYF. The CDR3 nucleotides read TGTGCCAGCAGCGGGGGGGGCCGGGAAGTGGCCCAGTACTTC. V and J are TRBV7-9 and TRBJ2-5; possibly TRBD2 for D (7 bases). The CDR3 runs to 14 residues. Trimming took 5 bases from V and 9 from J, leaving 19 bases between them. Germline CDR1 SEHNR, CDR2 FQNEAQ (reference sequence). Looking up the rest from reference TRBV7-9 and TRBJ2-5 gives the full variable domain: DTGVSQNPRHKITKRGQNVTFRCDPISEHNRLYWYRQTLGQGPEFLTYFQNEAQLEKSRLLSDRFSAERPKGSFSTLEIQRTEQGDSAMYLCASSGGGREVAQYFGPGTRLLVL.

V and J are TRBV27 and TRBJ2-1; D perhaps matches TRBD2 (5 bases). The germline CDR1 and CDR2 sequences are MNHEY and SMNVEV (reference sequence). Trimming took 7 bases from V and 0 from J, leaving 28 bases between them. The CDR3 sequence is 20 residues long. The CDR3 protein is CASTLIRDIGYRSSYNEQFF. Written as DNA, the CDR3 is TGTGCCAGCACCCTAATCCGGGATATAGGGTACCGTAGCTCCTACAATGAGCAGTTCTTC.

The rearrangement uses TRBV11-2 and TRBJ2-3; D is undetermined. V lost 5 bases and J 3 bases, leaving 12 bases between the germline ends. CDR3 length: 14 amino acids. The germline V gene encodes CDR1 SGHAT and CDR2 FQNNGV. For the CDR3, the DNA is TGTGCCAGCAGCCAGGAGTTTGGGACAGATACGCAGTATTTT. Its translation: CASSQEFGTDTQYF.

The chain uses TRBV27 and TRBJ1-4, with 7 bases identical to TRBD1. Looked up from germline, CDR1 is MNHEY and CDR2 is SMNVEV (reference sequence). V gave up 6 bases and J gave up 3 bases; unmatched junction bases: 4. CDR3 size: 14 residues. CDR3 amino acids: CASSKQGPNEKLFF. The CDR3 region has the DNA TGTGCCAGCAGCAAACAGGGGCCTAATGAAAAACTGTTTTTT. Variable domain in full (rest from reference TRBV27 and TRBJ1-4): EAQVTQNPRYLITVTGKKLTVTCSQNMNHEYMSWYRQDPGLGLRQIYYSMNVEVTDKGDVPEGYKVSRKEKRNFPLILESPSPNQTSLYFCASSKQGPNEKLFFGSGTQLSVL.

V gene TRBV7-9 combines with J gene TRBJ2-2; no clear D gene. Trimming shortened V by 2 bases and J by 3 bases, and 10 bases separated the two germline ends. CDR3 length: 15 amino acids. Per germline, CDR1 SEHNR and CDR2 FQNEAQ (reference sequence). CDR3 amino acids: CASSLSTGDTGELFF. CDR3 DNA: TGTGCCAGCAGCTTAAGTACTGGTGACACCGGGGAGCTGTTTTTT.

The genes are TRBV4-3 and TRBJ2-7; D might be TRBD2 (5 bases). The CDR3 sequence is 14 residues long. V dropped 1 base and J dropped 3 bases, with 10 bases sitting between them. Germline V gene data show CDR1 as LGHNA and CDR2 as YSLEER. The CDR3 coding sequence is TGCGCCAGCAGCCAAGGAGAGGGCCGCTACGAGCAGTACTTC. It translates to CASSQGEGRYEQYF.